The 19 T cell receptor beta chains in this list originate from one sample, sequenced in a study of glioma-infiltrating T cells after dendritic cell vaccination. Measured with immunoSEQ multiplex PCR; TCRdb has only the in-frame clones, and not every one. The sample holds tens of thousands of clones; under 85% are singletons and the top ten take about 6.8%. Time point noted: after dendritic cell vaccination, including at tumor progression/relapse. Source: blood, taken after dendritic cell vaccination. The receptor set was obtained from a human donor with glioblastoma.

The chain links TRBV7-9 to TRBJ1-1; possible D gene TRBD1, 5 bases. The CDR3 runs to 15 residues. The germline gives CDR1 SEHNR, CDR2 FQNEAQ (reference sequence). Trimming stripped 3 bases from V and 2 bases from J, with 13 bases between. The CDR3 bases are TGTGCCAGCAGCTTTAATCTGGGGACTAACACTGAAGCTTTCTTT. Amino acids: CASSFNLGTNTEAFF.

The V gene is TRBV7-3, the J gene TRBJ1-1; D might be TRBD1 (5 bases). In germline, CDR1 is SGHTA, CDR2 FQGTGA. V gave up 5 bases and J gave up 0 bases, with 7 bases separating them. CDR3 size: 13 residues. The CDR3 sequence is CASSIGVNTEAFF. DNA for the CDR3: TGTGCCAGCAGCATAGGGGTGAACACTGAAGCTTTCTTT.

This clone was seen only once. V gene TRBV10-3 combines with J gene TRBJ1-2; D not resolved. Germline lookup yields CDR1 ENHRY and CDR2 SYGVKD. The V and J ends lost 3 bases and 5 bases respectively, with 13 bases between them. The CDR3 is 14 residues long. The CDR3 loop reads CAISDPREQYGYTF. CDR3 coding DNA: TGTGCCATCAGTGACCCGAGGGAGCAATATGGCTACACCTTC.

The chain links TRBV10-3 to TRBJ1-3; D uncertain. This CDR3 comprises 15 residues. Trimming pared 6 bases from V and 0 bases from J, leaving 12 bases between. Germline assignment: CDR1 ENHRY and CDR2 SYGVKD. CDR3 sequence: CAIRDGLNSGNTIYF. Here the CDR3 DNA reads TGTGCCATCAGGGACGGACTGAACTCTGGAAACACCATATATTTT.

The J gene is TRBJ2-7, the V gene TRBV5-4; maybe TRBD1 (5 bases). The CDR3 runs 13 residues. Trimming left V 3 bases short and J 2 bases short, with 9 bases between. From germline, CDR1 is SGHNT and CDR2 YYREEE (reference sequence). As DNA, the CDR3 is TGTGCCAGCAGCTCAGGGTCAACCTACGAGCAGTACTTC. Translating gives CASSSGSTYEQYF.

The rearrangement joins TRBV7-6 to TRBJ2-7, with D unclear. This CDR3 is 13 amino acids long. The germline CDR1 and CDR2 sequences are SGHVS and FNYEAQ. With 0 bases removed from V and 4 bases from J, the gap between germline ends came to 7 bases. The CDR3 is CASSLASEYEQYF. The CDR3, as DNA: TGTGCCAGCAGCTTAGCGTCGGAGTACGAGCAGTACTTC.

The chain couples TRBV5-5 to TRBJ2-5, with D unclear. The length of the CDR3 is 11 residues. The germline CDR1 and CDR2 sequences are SGHKS and YYEKEE (reference sequence). V lost 4 bases and J lost 9, with 10 bases in between. CDR3 nucleotides: TGTGCCAGCAGCCTAGATTCACCCCAGTACTTC. As protein: CASSLDSPQYF. Full variable domain (remainder filled in from reference TRBV5-5 and TRBJ2-5): DAGVTQSPTHLIKTRGQQVTLRCSPISGHKSVSWYQQVLGQGPQFIFQYYEKEERGRGNFPDRFSARQFPNYSSELNVNALLLGDSALYLCASSLDSPQYFGPGTRLLVL.

This clone was observed a single time. This CDR3 reads CASSLWTGVNTEAFF. The CDR3 DNA is TGTGCCAGCAGCTTATGGACAGGGGTGAACACTGAAGCTTTCTTT. The chain links TRBV7-2 to TRBJ1-1; TRBD1 aligns across 9 bases. Losses at the gene ends were 2 bases for V and 0 bases for J; bases not matched to a gene: 1. The CDR3 is made up of 15 amino acids. Germline V gene data show CDR1 as SGHTA and CDR2 as FQGNSA.

This clone was recorded a few times. J is TRBJ2-5 and V is TRBV19, with 13 nucleotides matching TRBD2. V shed 6 bases and J 2 bases; nucleotides not matched to a gene: 3. This CDR3 is built from 15 residues. CDR1 and CDR2 from the germline V gene are LNHDA and SQIVND (reference sequence). The CDR3 is CASRRGLAGQETQYF. The CDR3 bases are TGTGCCAGTAGGAGGGGACTAGCGGGGCAAGAGACCCAGTACTTC.

The V gene is TRBV2, the J gene TRBJ1-4; no clear D gene. The CDR3 is 16 amino acids. Germline CDR1 and CDR2: SNHLY and FYNNEI. V lost 7 bases, J lost 2 bases, and 17 bases lay in between. In nucleotides, the CDR3 is TGTGCCAGCACCGGATCTACGGGTAACACTAATGAAAAACTGTTTTTT. Encoded protein: CASTGSTGNTNEKLFF.

V usage is TRBV9 and J usage is TRBJ1-1, with D possibly TRBD1 on 6 matching bases. The CDR3 is made up of 15 amino acids. Germline V gene sequence: CDR1 SGDLS, CDR2 YYNGEE. Trimming shortened V by 0 bases and J by 3 bases, and 12 bases separated the two germline ends. The CDR3 sequence: CASSVARGGDTEAFF. Here the CDR3 DNA reads TGTGCCAGCAGCGTAGCCCGAGGGGGTGACACTGAAGCTTTCTTT.

The V call is TRBV6-1, the J call TRBJ2-2; 7 bases align to TRBD1. V was pared by 1 base and J by 4 bases, with 9 bases of the junction left unmatched. The CDR3 loop spans 17 amino acids. The germline V gene has CDR1 MNHNS and CDR2 SASEGT. CDR3 protein: CASSEDEGGVPTGELFF. CDR3 nucleotide sequence: TGTGCCAGCAGTGAAGATGAAGGGGGCGTTCCCACCGGGGAGCTGTTTTTT.

This chain links TRBV10-3 with TRBJ1-1; 9 bases are shared with TRBD1. Per germline, CDR1 ENHRY and CDR2 SYGVKD. The CDR3 loop spans 16 amino acids. The J segment lost 4 bases and the V segment lost 6 bases, leaving 12 bases of the junction unmatched. The CDR3 region has the DNA TGTGCCATCAGAGAGACTCAAGGGACAGGGACCACTGAAGCTTTCTTT. It codes for CAIRETQGTGTTEAFF.

This CDR3 is CASSEIGGAGPYEQYF. CDR3 in DNA: TGTGCCAGCAGTGAAATCGGGGGGGCAGGACCCTACGAGCAGTACTTC. This rearrangement joins TRBV6-1 to TRBJ2-5; TRBD2 matches 8 bases. Gene TRBJ2-7 matches the end of the DNA better, so the J call may be wrong. Germline CDR1 is MNHNS and CDR2 is SASEGT. CDR3 size: 16 residues.

The chain uses TRBV10-3 and TRBJ1-4; 8 bases align to TRBD1. Germline CDR1 ENHRY, CDR2 SYGVKD. J lost 5 bases, V lost 6 bases, and 14 bases had no gene match. CDR3 size: 17 residues. CDR3 nucleotide sequence: TGTGCCATCAGCCCGACCCGTGACAGGGGCCCAAATGAAAAACTGTTTTTT. Protein product: CAISPTRDRGPNEKLFF.

The chain employs TRBV18 and TRBJ2-7; D may be TRBD1 (6 bases). V dropped 2 bases and J dropped 4 bases, with 9 bases sitting between them. The CDR3 extends over 13 amino acids. Germline V gives CDR1 KGHSH, CDR2 LQKENI. The chain's CDR3 is CASSPSTGYEQYF. The CDR3 nucleotides read TGTGCCAGCTCACCATCAACAGGGTACGAGCAGTACTTC.

The chain links TRBV5-1 to TRBJ2-6; 8 positions match TRBD1. The CDR3 has 15 amino acids. Losses at the gene ends were 4 bases for V and 4 bases for J; bases not matched to a gene: 4. From germline, CDR1 is SGHRS and CDR2 YFSETQ. DNA of the CDR3: TGCGCCAGCAGCGAGACAGGGGCCGGGGCCAACGTCCTGACTTTC. It translates to CASSETGAGANVLTF.

This rearrangement joins TRBV7-8 to TRBJ2-7, with 11 positions matching TRBD2. Germline trimming cut 3 bases from V and 4 bases from J; bases unmatched to any gene: 5. The CDR3 contains 15 residues. Germline values: CDR1 SGHVS, CDR2 FQNEAQ. The CDR3 loop reads CASSFGTSGLYEQYF. Written as DNA, the CDR3 is TGTGCCAGCAGCTTTGGGACTAGCGGACTGTACGAGCAGTACTTC.

The chain joins TRBV9 to TRBJ1-3; D not certain. CDR1 SGDLS and CDR2 YYNGEE come from the germline V gene. There are 15 residues in the CDR3. Deletions cut 0 bases from V and 2 bases from J, with 9 bases between. CDR3 nucleotide sequence: TGTGCCAGCAGCGTAGAACAAACGCCTGGAAACACCATATATTTT. Protein product: CASSVEQTPGNTIYF.